What follows is one T cell receptor beta chain and its context. Its recognized antigen is unknown. No much larger clone exists at a distance of one base, and base qualities are not known. The CDR3 spans 15 residues, from the cysteine through the phenylalanine. Solely the CDR3 DNA is kept, with 45 bases framed from the first base. From the germline V gene, CDR1 is KGHDR and CDR2 is SFDVKD. V and J are trimmed by 11 bases and 0 bases, and the gene matches miss 8 bases of the junction. Donors were 39 systemically healthy Caucasian individuals from Russia aged about 6 to 100 years. Each donor gave about 9.7 milliliters of peripheral blood, drawn into EDTA-treated Vacutainer tubes. PBMCs were isolated by Ficoll-Paque density-gradient centrifugation, with at least 7 million obtained per sample. Total RNA, at least 6 micrograms per sample, was extracted from PBMCs with Trizol reagent. Naive CD45RAhigh/CD27high T cell percentages were measured by flow cytometry on a PBMC aliquot from every donor.

The library was made by 5' RACE. Sequenced using an Illumina HiSeq 2500. A second roughly 6 to 11 cycle PCR used a sample-barcoded 5' primer and a J-beta primer mix. A template-switch 5' adaptor carrying 12 random nucleotides introduced a unique molecular identifier onto each TCR beta cDNA molecule. Each sample yielded at least 2.5 million CDR3-containing paired-end reads. All of the RNA was converted into first-strand cDNA using the Mint cDNA synthesis kit, with a TRBC-specific oligonucleotide serving as the primer. After uracil-DNA glycosylase treatment, a first 18-cycle PCR used universal primers M1SS and BC2_uni_R on all cDNA. On the study's bioinformatics: Normalization of each sample was performed by random selection of 1 million high-quality reads, each carrying a distinct molecular identifier. Instead of being binned into consensus sequences, reads with shared molecular identifiers were discarded. MiTCR, set to a Q25 quality threshold and the strictest error-elimination algorithm, was used for CDR3 identification, clonotype clustering and error correction. Lower-bound total TCR beta diversity was estimated with a nonparametric unseen species model using Euler transformation. The public reads were reanalyzed by TCRdb: fastp trimming at Q25, MiXCR alignment, in-frame beta chains only. Records with the same CDR3 protein are collapsed into one entry carrying the most frequent genes and DNA. In this record, the V and J calls reflect TCRdb's handling and not the investigators' own analysis. The sample table shows about 1,800,000 distinct CDR3 sequences, and about 30% are seen once. The ten largest clones add up to roughly 8% of the sample.

This specimen belongs to a study of blood T cells in healthy people across ages (dated by TCRdb to about 2015). Study-level background: In model experiments, template switching captured about one uniquely barcoded TCR beta cDNA molecule for every two T cells. To avoid experimental bias, donors of different ages were randomly spread across the sequencing lanes. Using the same blood draw, the study looked at two additional independent replicas of 1 million unique cDNA reads for two donors, one aged 18 to 30 and the other aged 80 or older. Using deep sequencing normalized with unique cDNA molecular identifiers, the study measured how TCR beta repertoire diversity changes with age. Four age groups were formed from the donors: young (average about 15 years), middle-aged (approximately 39), aged (around 68) and long-lived (82). Here is what the overall study found, with its caveats: As age increased, observed TCR beta diversity per million T cells dropped in a roughly linear way, and a significant reduction was already evident by age about 40. Compared with the aged group, more naive CD4+ T cells, fewer expanded clones and increased TCR diversity were shown by the long-lived group, suggesting age selection. The percentage of naive T cells measured by flow cytometry correlated strongly with observed TCR beta diversity. Estimates of total diversity from one million sequenced T cells were regarded as lower bounds and underestimates. Because profiling used bulk unsorted PBMCs, naive and antigen-experienced compartments could not be compared conclusively. Because the CMV infection status of the donors was unknown, age-related changes in expanded clonotypes may potentially have been confounded.

The TCR originated in a woman younger than 45 in good health. Material for sequencing was blood. The chain is encoded by TRBV24-1 joined to TRBJ2-1; TRBD2 matches 8 bases in the middle. The DNA sequence is given as TGTGCCAGCCAACTAGCGGCAAGCTCCTACAATGAGCAGTTCTTC. Translated, it reads CASQLAASSYNEQFF.